These 27 T cell receptor beta chains originate from one sample sequenced in a study of T cell responses to AZD1222 COVID-19 vaccine. Libraries were prepared by immunoSEQ multiplex PCR; TCRdb keeps only in-frame clonotypes and omits some of them. This table has 70,000 to 80,000 clones, just over 85% appearing once. This specimen consisted of peripheral blood, obtained on day 0 of AZD1222 vaccination. These receptors all come from an adult in good health.

V usage is TRBV2 and J usage is TRBJ2-3, with D hard to call. The V and J ends lost 8 bases and 4 bases respectively, with 7 bases between them. The germline V gene encodes CDR1 SNHLY and CDR2 FYNNEI. The CDR3 covers 11 residues. The CDR3 nucleotides are TGTGCCAGCGGGCTCGCAGATACGCAGTATTTT. Encoded protein: CASGLADTQYF.

This chain uses TRBV4-3 with TRBJ1-2, with D uncertain. CDR3 length equals 14 residues. V was shortened by 0 bases and J by 3 bases, with 8 bases between the two germline ends. Per the germline V gene, CDR1 is LGHNA and CDR2 is YSLEER. CDR3 residues: CASSQDLGDYGYTF. The CDR3 DNA follows: TGCGCCAGCAGCCAAGATCTCGGGGACTATGGCTACACCTTC.

The chain uses TRBV27 and TRBJ1-2; D gene uncertain. CDR1 is MNHEY and CDR2 is SMNVEV in the germline V gene (reference sequence). Deletions cut 8 bases from V and 2 bases from J, with 12 bases between. This CDR3 is built from 13 residues. CDR3 loop: CASARGGNYGYTF. For the CDR3, the DNA is TGTGCCAGCGCCCGAGGAGGGAACTATGGCTACACCTTC.

The chain has TRBV7-6 and TRBJ1-3, with 7 bases aligning to TRBD1. Germline V gene lookup returns CDR1 SGHVS and CDR2 FNYEAQ. The CDR3 covers 16 residues. J gave up 2 bases and V 5 bases, and 9 bases lay outside the gene matches. The CDR3 DNA sequence: TGTGCCAGCAGCGCTAGGGGGCAGGTTACTGGAAACACCATATATTTT. Translated: CASSARGQVTGNTIYF.

The chain carries TRBV28 and TRBJ1-4; D possibly corresponds to TRBD1 (5 bases). The CDR3 loop spans 13 amino acids. The germline V gene encodes CDR1 MDHEN and CDR2 SYDVKM. Trimming shortened V by 5 bases and J by 6 bases, and 10 bases separated the two germline ends. The CDR3 loop reads CASSNGGDEKLFF. The CDR3 nucleotides read TGTGCCAGCAGTAACGGGGGGGATGAAAAACTGTTTTTT.

DNA for the CDR3: TGTGCCAGCAGCCGCGAGGGCGACCGCTACAATGAGCAGTTCTTC. Translated: CASSREGDRYNEQFF. The chain recombines TRBV4-2 with TRBJ2-1, with a weak D call TRBD2 (5 bases). The V gene's germline CDR1 is LGHNA and CDR2 YNFKEQ. The V gene lost 4 bases and the J gene lost 3 bases, with 13 bases spanning the gap. The CDR3 totals 15 residues.

The chain recombines TRBV19 with TRBJ1-4, with TRBD1 matching 9 bases. This CDR3 has 13 amino acids. Germline V gene data show CDR1 as LNHDA and CDR2 as SQIVND (reference sequence). Trimming took 9 bases from V and 10 from J; bases not matched to a gene: 9. The CDR3 DNA reads as TGTGCCAGCTGGGGGGACAGGGCAGGAAAACTGTTTTTT. Translation gives CASWGDRAGKLFF.

The chain links TRBV7-8 to TRBJ1-4, with 7 bases lining up with TRBD1. The CDR3 is 17 residues long. V lost 1 base to trimming and J lost 3 bases; unmatched junction nucleotides: 8. The germline gives CDR1 SGHVS, CDR2 FQNEAQ. As DNA, the CDR3 is TGTGCCAGCAGCTTAGTAATCTCGGGACAGCCTAATGAAAAACTGTTTTTT. It translates to CASSLVISGQPNEKLFF.

The V and J genes are TRBV11-2 and TRBJ2-2; 7 bases align to TRBD2. Germline V gene lookup returns CDR1 SGHAT and CDR2 FQNNGV. The V and J ends lost 5 bases and 2 bases, in that order; junction bases with no gene match: 11. The CDR3 sequence is 17 residues long. CDR3 region: CASSLPREEFNTGELFF. The CDR3 nucleotides read TGTGCCAGCAGCCTCCCCCGGGAGGAATTCAACACCGGGGAGCTGTTTTTT.

The chain is built from TRBV28 and TRBJ1-1; no clear D gene. With 7 bases removed from V and 6 bases from J, the gap between germline ends came to 9 bases. The CDR3 runs to 11 residues. Germline V gene lookup returns CDR1 MDHEN and CDR2 SYDVKM. CDR3 in DNA: TGTGCCAGCAAAACAGCCTCTGAAGCTTTCTTT. It codes for CASKTASEAFF.

CDR3 bases: TGTGCCAGCAGTTTCCGCCCAACGGAGGGAGGCTATGGCTACACCTTC. Translation: CASSFRPTEGGYGYTF. The V gene is TRBV27, the J gene TRBJ1-2; D call uncertain. V shed 3 bases and J shed 4 bases, with 18 bases lying between them. This CDR3 spans 16 amino acids. Germline loops: CDR1 MNHEY, CDR2 SMNVEV (reference sequence).

The V and J genes are TRBV6-5 and TRBJ1-2; maybe TRBD1 (6 bases). CDR1 and CDR2 from the germline V gene are MNHEY and SVGAGI. V shed 7 bases and J shed 8 bases, with 23 bases lying between them. The CDR3 sequence is 15 residues long. The CDR3 protein is CASNPTLTGMKGYTF. The CDR3, as DNA: TGTGCCAGCAACCCAACCCTAACAGGGATGAAAGGCTACACCTTC.

The rearrangement joins TRBV29-1 to TRBJ1-2; D gene unclear. The germline V and J ends were trimmed by 4 bases and 1 base, with 13 bases remaining between them. There are 14 residues in the CDR3. From germline, CDR1 is SQVTM and CDR2 ANQGSEA. CDR3: CSVAGSYFNYGYTF. The CDR3 nucleotides are TGCAGCGTTGCCGGCTCGTATTTTAACTATGGCTACACCTTC. The full variable domain, its missing parts supplied by reference TRBV29-1 and TRBJ1-2, is SAVISQKPSRDICQRGTSLTIQCQVDSQVTMMFWYRQQPGQSLTLIATANQGSEATYESGFVIDKFPISRPNLTFSTLTVSNMSPEDSSIYLCSVAGSYFNYGYTFGSGTRLTVV.

Turning to this clone: The germline gene is not matched at one end of the junction; a read error may be the cause. The V gene is TRBV19, the J gene TRBJ2-3; D is undetermined. Germline V gene data show CDR1 as LNHDA and CDR2 as SQIVND (reference sequence). The CDR3 loop spans 14 amino acids. Written as DNA, the CDR3 is TGTGCCGGTAGTATCCCAGGAGTAGAGGATACGCAGTATTTT. Its translation: CAGSIPGVEDTQYF.

This clone was picked up one time. The CDR3 spells CASSLGQLGSGNTIYF. The CDR3 region has the DNA TGTGCCAGCAGCCTAGGACAGCTAGGATCTGGAAACACCATATATTTT. This chain uses TRBV7-6 with TRBJ1-3; a weak D match, TRBD1 (6 bases). Germline CDR1 SGHVS, CDR2 FNYEAQ. The length of the CDR3 is 16 residues. Trimming left V 5 bases short and J 1 base short, with 15 bases between. Full variable domain (outside the CDR3, taken from reference TRBV7-6 and TRBJ1-3): GAGVSQSPRYKVTKRGQDVALRCDPISGHVSLYWYRQALGQGPEFLTYFNYEAQQDKSGLPNDRFSAERPEGSISTLTIQRTEQRDSAMYRCASSLGQLGSGNTIYFGEGSWLTVV.

As regards this clone: A much more abundant neighbour one base away suggests this may be a read error. The chain links TRBV7-8 to TRBJ1-1; D is undetermined. Trimming pared 0 bases from V and 0 bases from J, leaving 5 bases between. The germline V gene encodes CDR1 SGHVS and CDR2 FQNEAQ. There are 14 residues in the CDR3. The CDR3 DNA follows: TGTGCCAGCAGCTTAGCAGGTATGAACACTGAAGCTTTCTTT. Translation gives CASSLAGMNTEAFF.

This clone was seen once. V and J are TRBV27 and TRBJ1-6, with D possibly TRBD1 on 5 matching bases. The germline V gene encodes CDR1 MNHEY and CDR2 SMNVEV (reference sequence). This CDR3 contains 16 residues. Trimming pared 4 bases from V and 3 bases from J, leaving 13 bases between. The CDR3 loop is CASSSQRQSYNSPLHF. The CDR3 DNA is TGTGCCAGCAGTTCACAAAGACAGAGCTATAATTCACCCCTCCACTTT.

The chain joins TRBV6-5 to TRBJ2-7; 10 bases map to TRBD1. Trimming at V came to 6 bases and at J to 5 bases, leaving 10 bases not matched to a gene. This CDR3 is 15 amino acids long. The germline V gene encodes CDR1 MNHEY and CDR2 SVGAGI. The CDR3 DNA is TGTGCCAGCAGCCCCCTGGGTGGGACAGGGGACGAGCAGTACTTC. It is translated as CASSPLGGTGDEQYF.

In this sample, this clone turned up once. The chain joins TRBV28 to TRBJ1-5; D ambiguous. Germline V gene sequence: CDR1 MDHEN, CDR2 SYDVKM. The V and J ends lost 5 bases and 5 bases respectively, with 13 bases between them. The CDR3 sequence is 14 residues long. CDR3: CASSIPGRHQPQHF. In DNA form, the CDR3 reads TGTGCCAGCAGTATCCCGGGCCGCCATCAGCCCCAGCATTTT.

This chain uses TRBV6-5 with TRBJ1-1, with 8 bases fitting TRBD1. Germline-derived CDR1 and CDR2 are MNHEY and SVGAGI. V lost 0 bases and J lost 3; bases outside the gene matches: 6. This CDR3 is built from 16 residues. CDR3: CASSYSTGAVYTEAFF. The CDR3 DNA is TGTGCCAGCAGTTACTCGACAGGGGCGGTGTACACTGAAGCTTTCTTT.

The gene calls are TRBV9 and TRBJ1-2; D gene unclear. With 3 bases removed from V and 4 bases from J, the gap between germline ends came to 13 bases. The CDR3 totals 14 residues. Germline V gene data show CDR1 as SGDLS and CDR2 as YYNGEE. CDR3 in DNA: TGTGCCAGCAGCGGTGGTTGGCCAGTCTATGGCTACACCTTC. Its translation is CASSGGWPVYGYTF.

V is TRBV9 and J is TRBJ1-6; no clear D gene. The germline V gene encodes CDR1 SGDLS and CDR2 YYNGEE. With 3 bases removed from V and 5 bases from J, the gap between germline ends came to 15 bases. The CDR3 runs to 16 residues. CDR3 protein: CASSEARSEHNSPLHF. The CDR3 DNA follows: TGTGCCAGCAGCGAGGCCCGCTCAGAACATAATTCACCCCTCCACTTT.

This clone was counted once. J is TRBJ2-5 and V is TRBV7-2; the D gene is possibly TRBD2 (7 bases). Per the germline V gene, CDR1 is SGHTA and CDR2 is FQGNSA. Trimming left V 1 base short and J 4 bases short, with 16 bases between. CDR3 length: 16 amino acids. The DNA of the CDR3 is TGTGCCAGCAGCTTAGAGGGGGGGCTGAGGGGAGAGACCCAGTACTTC. Residues: CASSLEGGLRGETQYF.

CDR3 coding DNA: TGTGCCAGTAGCACACAGGGAGGATTGTGGGATGAGCAGTTCTTC. It yields the protein CASSTQGGLWDEQFF. The V call is TRBV9, the J call TRBJ2-1; D is possibly TRBD1 or TRBD2 (6 bases each). V lost 8 bases and J lost 8, with 23 bases in between. This CDR3 has 15 residues. The V gene's germline CDR1 is SGDLS and CDR2 YYNGEE.

The chain uses TRBV7-2 and TRBJ2-5; a possible D gene is TRBD2 (7 bases). V was shortened by 5 bases and J by 0 bases, with 19 bases between the two germline ends. The CDR3 has 17 amino acids. From germline, CDR1 is SGHTA and CDR2 FQGNSA. The CDR3 bases are TGTGCCAGCAGCAACCCGGGAGGAGGGGGAAACCAAGAGACCCAGTACTTC. It translates to CASSNPGGGGNQETQYF.

The rearrangement uses TRBV7-9 and TRBJ2-5; D is possibly TRBD1 (6 bases). The germline V gene has CDR1 SEHNR and CDR2 FQNEAQ (reference sequence). Trimming removed 7 bases from V and 5 bases from J, with 14 bases in between. The CDR3 contains 13 residues. In DNA form, the CDR3 reads TGTGCCAGCACCGGACAGCCAAGGGAGACCCAGTACTTC. It specifies CASTGQPRETQYF.

This sequence joins TRBV28 and TRBJ2-1, with D maybe TRBD1 (5 bases). CDR3 length: 17 residues. Per the germline V gene, CDR1 is MDHEN and CDR2 is SYDVKM. Trimming pared 6 bases from V and 7 bases from J, leaving 25 bases between. The CDR3 sequence is CASRGSGLLTKRNEQFF. The CDR3 DNA follows: TGTGCCAGCAGGGGCTCAGGGTTACTAACGAAGAGGAATGAGCAGTTCTTC.